This TCR beta chain was profiled in a study of TIL therapy for anti-PD-1-resistant metastatic lung cancer. Study as a whole: Most patients had lung adenocarcinoma; several tumors were EGFR-mutant, two ALK-rearranged; half smoked currently or formerly.

The immunoSEQ assay was v3. Each library reached around 1.9 million read pairs, or 5-6 million at deep level. Here immunoSEQ multiplex PCR was the method, and the copy in TCRdb shows in-frame clones only, minus some. The profile shows 25,000 to 35,000 clones, 74% of them singletons. The germline V gene encodes CDR1 SGHAT and CDR2 FQNNGV. This CDR3 contains 17 residues. The V and J ends lost 0 bases and 6 bases respectively, with 18 bases between them. Time point reported: pre-treatment sample, taken before nivolumab and TIL therapy. The rearrangement links TRBV11-2 to TRBJ2-1; no clear D. The sequence was collected from a woman aged 25-85 years with non-small cell lung cancer. The starting material was blood, obtained at baseline. CDR3 residues: CASSLDFGLEIGNEQFF. The CDR3 nucleotides are TGTGCCAGCAGCTTAGACTTTGGCCTAGAGATAGGCAATGAGCAGTTCTTC. The variable domain in full, completed from reference TRBV11-2 and TRBJ2-1, reads EAGVAQSPRYKIIEKRQSVAFWCNPISGHATLYWYQQILGQGPKLLIQFQNNGVVDDSQLPKDRFSAERLKGVDSTLKIQPAKLEDSAVYLCASSLDFGLEIGNEQFFGPGTRLTVL.